What follows is one T cell receptor beta chain and its context. This clonotype showed up many times. Its binding antigen is unknown. It has no much larger one-base neighbor in the sample; base qualities were not kept. The record originates from a study of post-analysis software for immune sequencing data (dated by TCRdb to 2015 to 2017). With regard to the full study: Recorded disease courses included relapsing-remitting, secondary progressive and progressive-relapsing multiple sclerosis, with some patients lacking subtype annotation. A subset of samples was prepared in parallel using single-end sample barcoding, then pooled and co-amplified after Illumina adapter ligation. The patient repertoires were set against eleven to twelve previously published healthy control repertoires from donors whose ages ranged from about 6 to 26 years.

Library preparation was by PCR. The sequencing machine was an Illumina HiSeq 2500. To reduce PCR and sequencing biases, unique molecular identifiers were incorporated into the TCR beta cDNA libraries. Every 1 to 10 million input T cells yielded 500,000 or so cDNA molecules, meaning each molecule approximated one T cell. Patient libraries were prepared and sequenced with the same protocol used for the earlier healthy control dataset. Within a given batch, samples were prepared together, multiplexed and sequenced on the same HiSeq lane. Turning to the authors' computational methods: Raw barcoded reads were processed with MIGEC, discarding single-read molecular identifier groups before consensus assembly and CDR3 extraction. Clonotype tables were post-analysed with VDJtools, normalizing diversity by down-sampling all datasets to the smallest sample size. In repertoire overlap clustering, CDR3 amino acid sequences, but not nucleotide sequences, were matched to correct batch-related cross-sample contamination. TCRdb reprocessed the public reads (quality trimming at Q25 with fastp, clone calling with MiXCR) and kept in-frame beta chains. Rows are combined by CDR3 protein, so each entry shows the most common genes and DNA. The V and J calls and clone size come from TCRdb's table, not from the authors' own analysis. This sample lists about 540,000 distinct CDR3 sequences; about a third were detected once. The top ten clonotypes cover less than 6% of the sample.

Overall study outcomes, separate from this receptor: Direct clustering with F measure showed strong co-clustering of samples prepared in the same batch, prompting a batch-effect correction. Significantly lower normalized Chao1 diversity was found in multiple sclerosis patients than in controls, suggesting substantial peripheral T-cell clonal expansion. Significantly higher frequencies in patients than in controls were found for roughly 5 TRBV segments, including TRBV5-6, TRBV5-1 and TRBV20-1. The multiple sclerosis patient group was slightly younger than the control group.

To demonstrate the VDJtools post-analysis software, TCR beta repertoires were profiled from the peripheral blood of about 13 young patients with multiple sclerosis. Multiple sclerosis patients were children and adolescents aged 6 to 15 years. V ends up 6 bases short and J 2 bases short, with an unmatched junction base count of 6. The germline V gene (reference sequence) supplies CDR1 DFQATT and CDR2 SNEGSKA. The CDR3 spans 13 residues, from the cysteine through the phenylalanine. Only the CDR3 portion is preserved as DNA: 39 bases, with reading frame beginning at the first base. Input material: blood. The receptor was isolated from a girl under 18 with multiple sclerosis. The V and J segments used are TRBV20-1 and TRBJ2-5, with 7 bases in between that match TRBD1. The nucleotide sequence is given as TGCAGTGCACCCGACAGGGCGCAAGAGACCCAGTACTTC. It translates to CSAPDRAQETQYF.